The 23 T cell receptor beta chains in this list originate from one sample, sequenced in a study of a mutant IDH1 vaccine in newly diagnosed glioma. Time point here: week 23, last vaccination. Vaccination comprised doses that each held 300 ug of mutant IDH1 20-mer peptide, plus topical imiquimod. Generated by immunoSEQ multiplex PCR, the TCRdb table keeps only in-frame clones and is missing some. The data show around 78,000 clones, with over 75% seen just once and roughly 2.2% held by the top ten. The antigens these receptors bind are not known. The starting material was PBMCs, obtained from a glioma patient whose treatment included an IDH1 peptide vaccine. All receptors derive from a man in his thirties or forties with glioma. Some clones in this sample may be carry-over from other donors' samples.

V gene TRBV4-3 combines with J gene TRBJ1-2; a possible D gene is TRBD1 (5 bases). Germline V gives CDR1 LGHNA, CDR2 YSLEER. Trimming pared 0 bases from V and 8 bases from J, leaving 13 bases between. The CDR3 extends over 14 amino acids. The CDR3 DNA reads TGCGCCAGCAGCCAAGAGTGGCAGGGCTTGGGCTACACCTTC. Translating it yields CASSQEWQGLGYTF.

This chain links TRBV19 with TRBJ2-4, with 13 nucleotides matching TRBD2. The CDR3 contains 15 residues. Trimming removed 5 bases from V and 9 bases from J; junction bases left unmatched: 7. Germline loops: CDR1 LNHDA, CDR2 SQIVND (reference sequence). The CDR3 region has the DNA TGTGCCAGTAGTTCCGGACTAGCGGGAGTTGGCATTCAGTACTTC. Residues: CASSSGLAGVGIQYF.

This clone was seen a handful of times. This chain connects TRBV30 to TRBJ1-1; D remains ambiguous. V shed 0 bases and J shed 7 bases, with 9 bases lying between them. Germline V gene sequence: CDR1 GTSNPN, CDR2 SVGIG (reference sequence). The CDR3 covers 12 residues. In DNA, the CDR3 is TGTGCCTGGAGTGTAGGACCGTATGAAGCTTTCTTT. Amino acid sequence: CAWSVGPYEAFF.

The chain has TRBV6-5 and TRBJ1-4; a weak D match, TRBD1 (5 bases). The germline CDR1 and CDR2 sequences are MNHEY and SVGAGI. Trimming cost V 7 bases and J 11 bases, with 17 bases left between them. The CDR3 is made up of 13 amino acids. CDR3 DNA sequence: TGTGCCAGCAAGAGGGAGCCCCCAGGGAAACTGTTTTTT. This encodes CASKREPPGKLFF.

This chain connects TRBV7-8 to TRBJ2-6; tentatively, D is TRBD1 (6 bases). With 1 base removed from V and 2 bases from J, the gap between germline ends came to 15 bases. The CDR3 runs to 18 residues. Germline loops: CDR1 SGHVS, CDR2 FQNEAQ. CDR3 DNA sequence: TGTGCCAGCAGCTTAGGTCAGGGGAGTAACACTGGGGCCAACGTCCTGACTTTC. The encoded protein is CASSLGQGSNTGANVLTF.

The chain uses TRBV5-4 and TRBJ1-1, with TRBD1 identical over 8 bases. After removal of 4 bases from V and 3 bases from J, the junction contained 14 bases not matched to a gene. In germline, CDR1 is SGHNT, CDR2 YYREEE (reference sequence). This CDR3 contains 17 residues. The CDR3 DNA reads as TGTGCCAGCAGCCGGGGACAGGCAATCACTTCGGACACTGAAGCTTTCTTT. Encoded protein: CASSRGQAITSDTEAFF.

The V call is TRBV4-1, the J call TRBJ2-7; 10 bases are shared with TRBD1. J gave up 2 bases and V 8 bases, and 9 bases lay outside the gene matches. From germline, CDR1 is MGHRA and CDR2 YSYEKL. There are 15 residues in the CDR3. In nucleotides, the CDR3 is TGCGCCAGCTCTTTTTCCGGGACAGGGGCCTACGAGCAGTACTTC. The encoded protein is CASSFSGTGAYEQYF.

The gene calls are TRBV18 and TRBJ2-5, with D possibly called TRBD1 or TRBD2 (5 bases each). Germline V CDR1 and CDR2: KGHSH, LQKENI. With 2 bases removed from V and 3 bases from J, the gap between germline ends came to 7 bases. The CDR3 sequence is 13 residues long. The CDR3 reads CASSPGGKETQYF. CDR3 in DNA: TGTGCCAGCTCACCAGGGGGTAAAGAGACCCAGTACTTC.

This chain joins TRBV5-5 and TRBJ1-1, with 7 bases identical to TRBD1. Germline-derived CDR1 and CDR2 are SGHKS and YYEKEE (reference sequence). The CDR3 sequence is 15 residues long. V was clipped by 4 bases and J by 2 bases; unmatched bases: 8. The CDR3 DNA is TGTGCCAGCAGCGGGGGAGGGACAGCAAACACTGAAGCTTTCTTT. Translation: CASSGGGTANTEAFF.

J is TRBJ2-5 and V is TRBV20-1; D gene uncertain. Between the trimmed V and J ends, which lost 5 bases and 1 base, there was a span of 5 bases. Germline V gives CDR1 DFQATT, CDR2 SNEGSKA (reference sequence). This CDR3 is 11 amino acids long. CDR3 coding DNA: TGCAGTGCTGGGTTCCAAGAGACCCAGTACTTC. As protein: CSAGFQETQYF.

In this sample, this clone turned up a few times. J is TRBJ1-1 and V is TRBV30; D remains ambiguous. CDR3 length equals 16 residues. The V gene lost 3 bases and the J gene lost 1 base, with 18 bases spanning the gap. The germline V gene has CDR1 GTSNPN and CDR2 SVGIG (reference sequence). In nucleotides, the CDR3 is TGTGCCTGGAGAGGTTTCGACCATCGGAGGAACACTGAAGCTTTCTTT. This gives the protein CAWRGFDHRRNTEAFF.

The chain links TRBV9 to TRBJ2-3; D remains unclear. V was pared by 2 bases and J by 4 bases, with 8 bases between. Germline CDR1 is SGDLS and CDR2 is YYNGEE. This CDR3 region has 13 residues. CDR3 in DNA: TGTGCCAGCAGCGTGGACGTTTCAGATACGCAGTATTTT. Translated: CASSVDVSDTQYF.

The CDR3 DNA reads TGTGCCAGCAGTACAGAACGGGACAGGGGGGGAGCCAAAAACATTCAGTACTTC. Its protein product is CASSTERDRGGAKNIQYF. The V call is TRBV27, the J call TRBJ2-4; 11 nucleotides line up with TRBD1. The V gene's germline CDR1 is MNHEY and CDR2 SMNVEV (reference sequence). Trimming removed 5 bases from V and 0 bases from J; junction bases left unmatched: 9. This CDR3 region has 18 residues.

This rearrangement joins TRBV19 to TRBJ2-3; TRBD2 is a possible D gene (6 bases). This CDR3 is built from 13 residues. The germline V gene encodes CDR1 LNHDA and CDR2 SQIVND (reference sequence). With 6 bases removed from V and 3 bases from J, the gap between germline ends came to 10 bases. The CDR3 bases are TGTGCCAGTAGCATACGGGGGACAGATACGCAGTATTTT. This translates into CASSIRGTDTQYF.

The rearrangement links TRBV28 to TRBJ2-3; D remains unclear. The CDR3 totals 13 residues. CDR1 is MDHEN and CDR2 is SYDVKM in the germline V gene. The ends were cut back, 2 bases at V and 7 bases at J, with 10 bases in the middle. As DNA, the CDR3 is TGTGCCAGCAGTTTAGGATTAGCATATACGCAGTATTTT. It is translated as CASSLGLAYTQYF.

The chain recombines TRBV18 with TRBJ2-2, with D hard to call. Germline V gene lookup returns CDR1 KGHSH and CDR2 LQKENI. The CDR3 runs 16 residues. Trimming cost V 3 bases and J 0 bases, with 11 bases left between them. DNA of the CDR3: TGTGCCAGCTCACCTCAGAGAAATCCGAACACCGGGGAGCTGTTTTTT. Residues: CASSPQRNPNTGELFF.

The chain joins TRBV5-1 to TRBJ1-3; perhaps TRBD1 as D (6 bases). The CDR3 consists of 15 residues. The germline V gene encodes CDR1 SGHRS and CDR2 YFSETQ. Trimming shortened V by 2 bases and J by 0 bases, and 9 bases separated the two germline ends. The CDR3 coding sequence is TGCGCCAGCAGCTTTGGGGGCAGCTCTGGAAACACCATATATTTT. It specifies CASSFGGSSGNTIYF.

The chain employs TRBV27 and TRBJ1-5; 9 positions match TRBD1. The V gene end was trimmed by 8 bases and the J gene end by 0 bases; junction bases not matched to a gene: 5. Germline CDR1 MNHEY, CDR2 SMNVEV (reference sequence). This CDR3 has 15 residues. The CDR3 DNA sequence: TGTGCCAGCCCGGACAGGGGAACTAGCAATCAGCCCCAGCATTTT. Amino acids: CASPDRGTSNQPQHF.

The rearrangement links TRBV27 to TRBJ2-1; D possibly corresponds to TRBD1 (6 bases). V lost 5 bases and J 6 bases, leaving 17 bases between the germline ends. The germline V gene encodes CDR1 MNHEY and CDR2 SMNVEV (reference sequence). CDR3 length equals 15 residues. The CDR3: CASSHPDRRPNEQFF. CDR3 sequence (DNA): TGTGCCAGCAGTCACCCGGACAGACGACCCAATGAGCAGTTCTTC.

The V and J genes are TRBV19 and TRBJ1-2; TRBD1 agrees at 11 bases. Germline CDR1 is LNHDA and CDR2 is SQIVND (reference sequence). The CDR3 totals 16 residues. With 5 bases clipped from V and 4 bases from J, the junction kept 9 bases outside the gene matches. CDR3 amino acids: CASSPGTGGGIYGYTF. DNA of the CDR3: TGTGCCAGTAGTCCCGGGACAGGGGGTGGAATCTATGGCTACACCTTC.

The rearrangement links TRBV10-3 to TRBJ1-6; 10 bases fit TRBD1. The trim removed 4 bases at V and 7 bases at J, leaving 4 bases unmatched. CDR3 length: 15 residues. The germline V gene encodes CDR1 ENHRY and CDR2 SYGVKD. CDR3 amino acids: CAISGDRGLNSPLHF. The CDR3 DNA reads TGTGCCATCAGTGGGGACAGGGGACTAAATTCACCCCTCCACTTT.

The V and J genes are TRBV2 and TRBJ1-4; D gene ambiguous. The CDR3 extends over 10 amino acids. Germline V gene data show CDR1 as SNHLY and CDR2 as FYNNEI. V shed 11 bases and J shed 11 bases, with 12 bases lying between them. CDR3 in DNA: TGTGCCTGCCGAGGAAGGAAACTGTTTTTT. Amino acids: CACRGRKLFF.

This clone was counted a few times. The chain combines TRBV28 with TRBJ1-5; D is unresolved. The CDR3 consists of 11 residues. Germline lookup yields CDR1 MDHEN and CDR2 SYDVKM. The V end lost 8 bases, the J end lost 7 bases, and 9 bases lay between the germline ends. CDR3 protein: CASAIGQPQHF. The CDR3 bases are TGTGCCAGCGCTATAGGGCAGCCCCAGCATTTT.